This T cell receptor beta chain was recorded in a study of radiotherapy plus CTLA-4 blockade in lung cancer. The overall study: Objective responses were documented in 15% to 20% of patients, with disease control in roughly 31%. Broader study findings: Peripheral blood showed expansion of tumor-derived TCR clones after radiotherapy and ipilimumab.

This CDR3 is 17 amino acids long. Looked up from germline, CDR1 is LNHDA and CDR2 is SQIVND (reference sequence). Germline trimming cut 5 bases from V and 10 bases from J; bases unmatched to any gene: 16. The assay was immunoSEQ multiplex PCR, and TCRdb's table has in-frame clones only and misses some. The data hold around 70,000 clones, with roughly three quarters observed a single time. Chemo-refractory metastatic non-small-cell lung cancer patients received focal radiation with ipilimumab CTLA-4 blockade. Concerning this clone: Its antigen is still unknown.

The receptor was derived from a human donor with non-small cell lung cancer whose response to radiotherapy plus ipilimumab could not be evaluated. Some clones in this sample may be carry-over from other donors' samples. This chain connects TRBV19 to TRBJ1-6, with 8 bases matching TRBD1. The sequences come from peripheral blood, collected from a patient treated with radiotherapy plus ipilimumab. CDR3 loop: CASSEVAGGGERSPLHF. The CDR3 DNA reads TGTGCCAGTAGTGAAGTGGCAGGGGGCGGAGAGCGGTCACCCCTCCACTTT. The full variable domain, rest sourced from reference TRBV19 and TRBJ1-6, is DGGITQSPKYLFRKEGQNVTLSCEQNLNHDAMYWYRQDPGQGLRLIYYSQIVNDFQKGDIAEGYSVSREKKESFPLTVTSAQKNPTAFYLCASSEVAGGGERSPLHFGNGTRLTVT.